This T cell receptor beta chain was sequenced for a study of T-cell reconstitution after alpha-beta-depleted transplantation in children. During its preparation, the TCRbeta library received unique molecular identifiers. Via MiXCR, TCRdb re-called the PCR reads, giving one row per CDR3 protein. In the table there are approximately 350,000 distinct CDR3 sequences, 9% to 12% of which are singletons. Germline V CDR1 and CDR2: MNHEY, SVGEGT. V dropped 5 bases and J dropped 6; count of bases not matched to a gene: 13. The CDR3 has 16 amino acids. This clonotype was recorded a few times. The specimen was PBMCs from the stem cell graft donor, collected from the stem cell graft. The chain employs TRBV6-2 or TRBV6-3 and TRBJ2-1, with TRBD1 identical over 7 bases. This TCR derives from a human donor who donated a stem cell graft to a child with acute lymphoblastic leukemia. CDR3 nucleotides: TGTGCCAGCAGTAAAACGAGGGGGCTCGCTGGCAATGAGCAGTTCTTC. Translated: CASSKTRGLAGNEQFF.